This T cell receptor beta chain came from a study of cytomegalovirus exposure and HLA in healthy donors. Study at large: In a later analysis, it was reported that the approximately 120 validation repertoires had been produced on the same platform as the roughly 650 repertoires belonging to the first cohort.

Libraries were prepared by immunoSEQ multiplex PCR; TCRdb keeps only in-frame clonotypes and omits some of them. Counted here are some 140,000 clones, approximately 90% occurring once; the ten biggest clones make up around 5.9%. The V gene's germline CDR1 is MRHNA and CDR2 SNTAGT. Between the trimmed V and J ends, which lost 4 bases and 3 bases, there was a span of 9 bases. CDR3 size: 14 residues. The chain links TRBV6-4 to TRBJ2-2, with D uncertain. Specimen: PBMCs. This receptor was taken from a woman under 40 in good health and CMV-seropositive. The CDR3 loop reads CASSVLSHTGELFF. The CDR3 bases are TGTGCCAGCAGTGTATTGTCCCACACCGGGGAGCTGTTTTTT.